A single sample gave rise to the 29 T cell receptor beta chains below, sequenced in a study of OX40 agonist ivuxolimab in advanced cancers. The protocol was immunoSEQ multiplex PCR, while the TCRdb copy is restricted to in-frame clones and leaves out a portion. The table lists 30,000 to 35,000 clones, 90% of them singletons. The sequenced sample was CD4+ or CD8+ T cells sorted from blood, obtained in a trial of the OX40 agonist ivuxolimab. These receptors were collected from an adult with an advanced solid tumor such as melanoma, head and neck, liver or kidney cancer.

The chain combines TRBV5-6 with TRBJ2-2; D possibly corresponds to TRBD1 (6 bases). Between the trimmed V and J ends, which lost 0 bases and 3 bases, there was a span of 12 bases. The germline gives CDR1 SGHDT, CDR2 YYEEEE. The CDR3 covers 16 residues. Written as DNA, the CDR3 is TGTGCCAGCAGCTTGGCGCAGGGGATCGACACCGGGGAGCTGTTTTTT. Its protein product is CASSLAQGIDTGELFF. The whole variable domain, remainder taken from reference TRBV5-6 and TRBJ2-2, is DAGVTQSPTHLIKTRGQQVTLRCSPKSGHDTVSWYQQALGQGPQFIFQYYEEEERQRGNFPDRFSGHQFPNYSSELNVNALLLGDSALYLCASSLAQGIDTGELFFGEGSRLTVL.

V usage is TRBV11-1 and J usage is TRBJ2-3; D is perhaps TRBD2 (7 bases). The V end lost 5 bases, the J end lost 2 bases, and 17 bases lay between the germline ends. This CDR3 has 16 residues. The germline V gene encodes CDR1 SGHAT and CDR2 FQDESV (reference sequence). The CDR3 coding sequence is TGTGCCAGCAGCGGGGGGGGCAGCCCCACCACAGATACGCAGTATTTT. Its translation is CASSGGGSPTTDTQYF.

The rearrangement joins TRBV13 to TRBJ2-1, with D uncertain. Trimming removed 7 bases at V and 0 bases at J, with 13 bases between. This CDR3 is built from 15 residues. Germline CDR1 is PRHDT and CDR2 is FYEKMQ (reference sequence). The CDR3 DNA reads as TGTGCCAGCAACTTGGGCCTTAGCTCCTACAATGAGCAGTTCTTC. Protein product: CASNLGLSSYNEQFF.

This clone occurred once. The V and J genes are TRBV7-3 and TRBJ2-7; D gene unclear. This CDR3 is 13 amino acids long. Germline CDR1 reads SGHTA; CDR2 reads FQGTGA. Trimming removed 5 bases at V and 3 bases at J, with 11 bases between. CDR3 in DNA: TGTGCCAGCAGCCTCGAGTCCAGCTACGAGCAGTACTTC. Translating it yields CASSLESSYEQYF.

CDR3 amino acids: CASSQTGSNEKLFF. CDR3 in DNA: TGTGCCAGCAGCCAGACAGGGTCTAATGAAAAACTGTTTTTT. The chain couples TRBV28 to TRBJ1-4, with 7 bases that match TRBD1. The ends lost 6 bases at V and 3 bases at J; junction bases unmatched: 4. Germline CDR1 is MDHEN and CDR2 is SYDVKM. The CDR3 is 14 amino acids.

In DNA form, the CDR3 reads TGCAGCGCAACCGTCAGGGGGATGAACACTGAAGCTTTCTTT. Its protein product is CSATVRGMNTEAFF. V is TRBV29-1 and J is TRBJ1-1; 7 positions match TRBD1. There are 14 residues in the CDR3. Looked up from germline, CDR1 is SQVTM and CDR2 is ANQGSEA. The ends lost 7 bases at V and 0 bases at J; junction bases unmatched: 8.

This sequence joins TRBV27 and TRBJ1-2; TRBD1 is a possible D gene (6 bases). The length of the CDR3 is 13 residues. CDR1 and CDR2 (germline): MNHEY, SMNVEV (reference sequence). The V and J ends lost 5 bases and 3 bases respectively, with 10 bases between them. The DNA for the CDR3 is TGTGCCAGCAGTCTACAGGGTCACTATGGCTACACCTTC. As protein: CASSLQGHYGYTF.

This CDR3 is CASSWGKEQFF. CDR3 DNA: TGTGCCTCCAGTTGGGGAAAAGAGCAGTTCTTC. The rearrangement uses TRBV21-1 and TRBJ2-1. TRBV21-1 is labeled a pseudogene. The CDR3 runs to 11 residues.

V gene TRBV19 combines with J gene TRBJ2-2; 10 bases match TRBD2. The germline V gene encodes CDR1 LNHDA and CDR2 SQIVND (reference sequence). This CDR3 contains 17 residues. After removal of 10 bases from V and 0 bases from J, the junction contained 11 bases not matched to a gene. CDR3 residues: CATKIELAGPNTGELFF. The DNA of the CDR3 is TGTGCCACTAAAATCGAACTAGCGGGACCGAACACCGGGGAGCTGTTTTTT. Full variable domain (remainder filled in from reference TRBV19 and TRBJ2-2): DGGITQSPKYLFRKEGQNVTLSCEQNLNHDAMYWYRQDPGQGLRLIYYSQIVNDFQKGDIAEGYSVSREKKESFPLTVTSAQKNPTAFYLCATKIELAGPNTGELFFGEGSRLTVL.

This sequence joins TRBV2 and TRBJ2-7; a weak D match, TRBD1 (5 bases). CDR1 SNHLY and CDR2 FYNNEI come from the germline V gene. With 1 base removed from V and 1 base from J, the gap between germline ends came to 14 bases. This CDR3 is 16 amino acids long. The chain's CDR3 is CASSEVWGRLSYEQYF. In nucleotides, the CDR3 is TGTGCCAGCAGTGAAGTTTGGGGCAGGCTTTCCTACGAGCAGTACTTC. The whole variable domain, remainder taken from reference TRBV2 and TRBJ2-7, is EPEVTQTPSHQVTQMGQEVILRCVPISNHLYFYWYRQILGQKVEFLVSFYNNEISEKSEIFDDQFSVERPDGSNFTLKIRSTKLEDSAMYFCASSEVWGRLSYEQYFGPGTRLTVT.

The chain recombines TRBV2 with TRBJ1-4, with unresolved D. CDR3 length: 17 residues. CDR1 is SNHLY, CDR2 FYNNEI, per germline. Trimming removed 3 bases at V and 0 bases at J, with 14 bases between. The CDR3 is CASSDMRGDPTNEKLFF. DNA of the CDR3: TGTGCCAGCAGTGATATGCGTGGGGATCCAACTAATGAAAAACTGTTTTTT.

This clone occurred once. The chain combines TRBV27 with TRBJ2-3; TRBD2 is a possible D gene (5 bases). Germline lookup yields CDR1 MNHEY and CDR2 SMNVEV (reference sequence). Trimming pared 0 bases from V and 1 base from J, leaving 11 bases between. This CDR3 comprises 16 residues. Here the CDR3 DNA reads TGTGCCAGCAGTTTATCCCCCAGCGGAGGCACAGATACGCAGTATTTT. This gives the protein CASSLSPSGGTDTQYF.

This chain joins TRBV5-1 and TRBJ2-3; D unclear. The CDR3 loop spans 11 amino acids. Deletions cut 2 bases from V and 6 bases from J, with 4 bases between. Germline V lookup: CDR1 SGHRS, CDR2 YFSETQ. The CDR3 loop reads CASSFRDTQYF. The CDR3 DNA sequence: TGCGCCAGCAGCTTTAGGGATACGCAGTATTTT.

The chain recombines TRBV10-3 with TRBJ2-1; D is perhaps TRBD1 (6 bases). The CDR3 loop spans 15 amino acids. CDR1 ENHRY and CDR2 SYGVKD come from the germline V gene. Trimming took off 0 bases at V and 8 bases at J, with 14 bases between the two ends. CDR3 amino acids: CAISESSAGADEQFF. CDR3 DNA: TGTGCCATCAGTGAGTCGTCCGCAGGGGCCGATGAGCAGTTCTTC.

The chain recombines TRBV27 with TRBJ2-7; TRBD2 agrees at 10 bases. After removal of 8 bases from V and 4 bases from J, the junction contained 5 bases not matched to a gene. Germline lookup yields CDR1 MNHEY and CDR2 SMNVEV (reference sequence). The CDR3 contains 13 residues. The CDR3 DNA reads TGTGCCAGCGGAGCGGGAGGGTCTTACGAGCAGTACTTC. Protein: CASGAGGSYEQYF.

This sequence joins TRBV6-5 and TRBJ2-1, with 8 nucleotides matching TRBD2. V lost 6 bases, J lost 8 bases, and 12 bases stayed unmatched. The germline V gene encodes CDR1 MNHEY and CDR2 SVGAGI. This CDR3 spans 15 amino acids. DNA for the CDR3: TGTGCCAGCAGGACCGGGACTAGAATGAGCGATGAGCAGTTCTTC. Protein sequence: CASRTGTRMSDEQFF.

This clone was detected once. The chain uses TRBV19 and TRBJ2-1; 11 bases are a match to TRBD2. Germline V gives CDR1 LNHDA, CDR2 SQIVND (reference sequence). J lost 14 bases, V lost 3 bases, and 9 bases had no gene match. This CDR3 has 14 amino acids. The CDR3 sequence is CASSMRLAGGLEFF. In DNA form, the CDR3 reads TGTGCCAGTAGTATGAGGCTAGCGGGGGGATTAGAGTTCTTC.

This chain connects TRBV7-6 to TRBJ2-1, with a weak D call TRBD1 (7 bases). The CDR3 contains 19 residues. Between the trimmed V and J ends, which lost 1 base and 2 bases, there was a span of 21 bases. Germline assignment: CDR1 SGHVS and CDR2 FNYEAQ. CDR3 coding DNA: TGTGCCAGCAGCTTAGTCAGGGGGGAGTTGGCAGGGACCTACAATGAGCAGTTCTTC. It yields the protein CASSLVRGELAGTYNEQFF. The entire variable domain, with the rest obtained from reference TRBV7-6 and TRBJ2-1, is as follows: GAGVSQSPRYKVTKRGQDVALRCDPISGHVSLYWYRQALGQGPEFLTYFNYEAQQDKSGLPNDRFSAERPEGSISTLTIQRTEQRDSAMYRCASSLVRGELAGTYNEQFFGPGTRLTVL.

The V and J genes are TRBV4-1 and TRBJ1-1; 11 nucleotides match TRBD1. The V and J ends lost 4 bases and 4 bases, in that order; junction bases with no gene match: 8. This CDR3 has 16 residues. Per germline, CDR1 MGHRA and CDR2 YSYEKL. CDR3 in amino acids: CASSPGGGQGATEAFF. In nucleotides, the CDR3 is TGCGCCAGCAGCCCAGGGGGCGGACAGGGGGCCACTGAAGCTTTCTTT.

This clone was counted once. The gene calls are TRBV30 and TRBJ1-2; possibly TRBD1 for D (5 bases). Germline CDR1 GTSNPN, CDR2 SVGIG (reference sequence). The CDR3 extends over 12 amino acids. Trimming removed 2 bases from V and 4 bases from J, with 8 bases in between. The CDR3 region is CAWSNGGYGYTF. CDR3 nucleotide sequence: TGTGCCTGGAGTAACGGGGGCTATGGCTACACCTTC.

This chain connects TRBV20-1 to TRBJ2-2; D possibly matches TRBD1 or TRBD2 (5 bases each). This CDR3 spans 11 amino acids. Germline CDR1 is DFQATT and CDR2 is SNEGSKA (reference sequence). The CDR3 bases are TGCGGCCGGGACAACACCGGGGAGCTGTTTTTT. It specifies CGRDNTGELFF.

The chain couples TRBV9 to TRBJ2-1; D is undetermined. Deletions cut 0 bases from V and 7 bases from J, with 14 bases between. CDR1 and CDR2 from the germline V gene are SGDLS and YYNGEE. This CDR3 has 15 amino acids. The CDR3 sequence is CASSVEGHNGNEQFF. The CDR3 region has the DNA TGTGCCAGCAGCGTAGAGGGTCACAACGGGAATGAGCAGTTCTTC.

The rearrangement links TRBV30 to TRBJ1-5, with D possibly TRBD1 on 6 matching bases. Trimming removed 2 bases at V and 6 bases at J, with 8 bases between. Germline loops: CDR1 GTSNPN, CDR2 SVGIG (reference sequence). The length of the CDR3 is 12 residues. CDR3 region: CAWSQGRQPQHF. The CDR3 nucleotides read TGTGCCTGGAGTCAGGGGCGTCAGCCCCAGCATTTT.

This clone is labeled medium-sized. The rearrangement joins TRBV4-3 to TRBJ2-7; the match to TRBD1 covers 8 bases. The CDR3 is 17 amino acids. Per the germline V gene, CDR1 is LGHNA and CDR2 is YSLEER. V gave up 1 base and J gave up 2 bases; unmatched junction bases: 10. CDR3 residues: CASSQGESGQVPYEQYF. CDR3 in DNA: TGCGCCAGCAGCCAAGGGGAATCGGGACAGGTCCCCTACGAGCAGTACTTC.

The chain employs TRBV4-3 and TRBJ2-7; the D is unclear. The CDR3 contains 15 residues. V dropped 1 base and J dropped 2 bases, with 12 bases sitting between them. Germline V gene sequence: CDR1 LGHNA, CDR2 YSLEER. The CDR3: CASSQGISGAYEQYF. CDR3 in DNA: TGCGCCAGCAGCCAAGGCATTTCCGGAGCCTACGAGCAGTACTTC.

The genes are TRBV29-1 and TRBJ2-2, with 12 bases aligning to TRBD2. The CDR3 is 15 residues long. The junction had 5 bases not matched to a gene; V was cut back by 7 bases and J by 2 bases. CDR1 and CDR2 (germline): SQVTM, ANQGSEA. This chain's CDR3 is CSARTSGDNTGELFF. The CDR3 region has the DNA TGCAGCGCCAGGACTAGCGGGGACAACACCGGGGAGCTGTTTTTT.

The count of this clone is one. This chain uses TRBV11-3 with TRBJ2-2, with D possibly being TRBD1 (6 bases). Germline assignment: CDR1 SGHNT and CDR2 YENEEA. The CDR3 covers 18 residues. V lost 4 bases, J lost 0 bases, and 18 bases lay in between. The CDR3 sequence is CASSSPGAETSNTGELFF. CDR3 bases: TGTGCCAGCAGCTCCCCAGGGGCAGAAACTTCGAACACCGGGGAGCTGTTTTTT.

This rearrangement joins TRBV6-6 to TRBJ1-1; no clear D. Trimming removed 2 bases at V and 0 bases at J, with 7 bases between. The CDR3 sequence is 14 residues long. Germline CDR1 and CDR2: MNHNY and SVGAGI (reference sequence). For the CDR3, the DNA is TGTGCCAGCAGTTACCCCGGCCTGAACACTGAAGCTTTCTTT. It yields the protein CASSYPGLNTEAFF.

Notes on this clone: The same CDR3 arises from other DNA sequences in this sample as well. The rearrangement uses TRBV7-2 and TRBJ1-5; D gene ambiguous. From germline, CDR1 is SGHTA and CDR2 FQGNSA. Deletions cut 6 bases from V and 0 bases from J, with 6 bases between. The CDR3 totals 13 residues. In nucleotides, the CDR3 is TGTGCCAGCAGTTTTTATAGCAATCAGCCCCAGCATTTT. Amino acids: CASSFYSNQPQHF.